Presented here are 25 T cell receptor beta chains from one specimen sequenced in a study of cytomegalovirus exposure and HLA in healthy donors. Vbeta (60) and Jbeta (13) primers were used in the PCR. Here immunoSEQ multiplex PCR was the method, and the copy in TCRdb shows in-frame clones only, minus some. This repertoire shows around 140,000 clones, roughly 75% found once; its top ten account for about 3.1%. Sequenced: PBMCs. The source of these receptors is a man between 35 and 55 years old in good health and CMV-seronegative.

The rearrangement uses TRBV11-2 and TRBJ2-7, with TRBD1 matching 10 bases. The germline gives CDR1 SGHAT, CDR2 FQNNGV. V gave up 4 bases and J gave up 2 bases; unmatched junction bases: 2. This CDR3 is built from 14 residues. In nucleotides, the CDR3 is TGTGCCAGCAGCTGGACAGGGGGGACCTACGAGCAGTACTTC. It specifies CASSWTGGTYEQYF.

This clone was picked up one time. The CDR3 nucleotides read TGTGCCACCACTGCCGTTCCAGGGGGGAACACTGAAGCTTTCTTT. It is translated as CATTAVPGGNTEAFF. The chain recombines TRBV6-1 with TRBJ1-1, with TRBD1 matching over 7 bases. Germline-derived CDR1 and CDR2 are MNHNS and SASEGT. With 10 bases clipped from V and 1 base from J, the junction kept 12 bases outside the gene matches. This CDR3 spans 15 amino acids.

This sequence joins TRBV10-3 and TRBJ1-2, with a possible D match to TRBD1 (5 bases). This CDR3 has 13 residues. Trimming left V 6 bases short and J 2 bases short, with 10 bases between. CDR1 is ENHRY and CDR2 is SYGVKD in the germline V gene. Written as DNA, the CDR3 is TGTGCCATCAGGCAGGGACTCAACTATGGCTACACCTTC. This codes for CAIRQGLNYGYTF.

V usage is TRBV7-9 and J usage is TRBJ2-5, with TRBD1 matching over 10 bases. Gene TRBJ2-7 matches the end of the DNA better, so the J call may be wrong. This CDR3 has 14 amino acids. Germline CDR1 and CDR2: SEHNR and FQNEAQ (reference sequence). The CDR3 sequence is CASSSDRGRTEQYF. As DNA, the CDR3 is TGTGCCAGCAGCTCGGACAGGGGGAGGACCGAGCAGTACTTC.

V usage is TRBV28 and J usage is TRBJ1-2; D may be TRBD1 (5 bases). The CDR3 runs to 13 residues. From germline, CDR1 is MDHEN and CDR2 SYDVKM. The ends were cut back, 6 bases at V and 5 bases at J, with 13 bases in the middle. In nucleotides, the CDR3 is TGTGCCAGCAGCTCCGGGGGTAAATATGGCTACACCTTC. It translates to CASSSGGKYGYTF.

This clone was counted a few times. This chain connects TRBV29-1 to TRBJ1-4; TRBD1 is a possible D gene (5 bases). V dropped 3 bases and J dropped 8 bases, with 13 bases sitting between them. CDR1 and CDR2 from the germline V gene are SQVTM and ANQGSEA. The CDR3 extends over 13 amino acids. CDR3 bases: TGCAGCGTTGACCTAGGGGCGGGGGAAAAACTGTTTTTT. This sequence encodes CSVDLGAGEKLFF.

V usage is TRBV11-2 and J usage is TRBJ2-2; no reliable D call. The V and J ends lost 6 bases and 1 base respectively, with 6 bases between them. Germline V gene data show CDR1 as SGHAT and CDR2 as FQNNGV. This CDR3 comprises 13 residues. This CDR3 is CASSYRNTGELFF. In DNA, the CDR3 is TGTGCCAGCAGTTACAGGAACACCGGGGAGCTGTTTTTT.

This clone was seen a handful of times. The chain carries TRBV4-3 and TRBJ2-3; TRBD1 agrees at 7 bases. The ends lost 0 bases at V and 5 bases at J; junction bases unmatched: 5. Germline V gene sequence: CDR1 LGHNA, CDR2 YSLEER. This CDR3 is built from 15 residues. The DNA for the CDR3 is TGCGCCAGCAGCCAAGAAGGGGGACAGAAAGATACGCAGTATTTT. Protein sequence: CASSQEGGQKDTQYF.

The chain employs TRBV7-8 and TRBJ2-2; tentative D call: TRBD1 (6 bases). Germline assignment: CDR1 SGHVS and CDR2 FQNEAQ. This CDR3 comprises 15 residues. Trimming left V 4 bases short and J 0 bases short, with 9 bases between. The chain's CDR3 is CASSSQGPNTGELFF. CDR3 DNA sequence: TGTGCCAGCAGCTCTCAGGGGCCGAACACCGGGGAGCTGTTTTTT.

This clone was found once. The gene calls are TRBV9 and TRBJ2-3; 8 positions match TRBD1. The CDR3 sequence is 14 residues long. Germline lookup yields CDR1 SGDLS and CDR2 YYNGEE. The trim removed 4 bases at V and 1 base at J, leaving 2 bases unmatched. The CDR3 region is CASSSGQGTDTQYF. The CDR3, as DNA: TGTGCCAGCAGCTCGGGACAGGGCACAGATACGCAGTATTTT.

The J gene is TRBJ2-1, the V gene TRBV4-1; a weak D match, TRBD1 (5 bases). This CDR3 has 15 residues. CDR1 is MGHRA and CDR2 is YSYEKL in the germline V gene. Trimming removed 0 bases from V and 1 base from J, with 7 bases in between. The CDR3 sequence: CASSQDPGSYNEQFF. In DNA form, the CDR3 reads TGCGCCAGCAGCCAAGATCCAGGGTCCTACAATGAGCAGTTCTTC.

DNA of the CDR3: TGCGCCAGCAGACAGACAGTCAATCAGCCCCAGCATTTT. It codes for CASRQTVNQPQHF. The chain combines TRBV4-1 with TRBJ1-5; D perhaps matches TRBD1 (5 bases). Looked up from germline, CDR1 is MGHRA and CDR2 is YSYEKL. The CDR3 extends over 13 amino acids. Trimming pared 6 bases from V and 3 bases from J, leaving 9 bases between.

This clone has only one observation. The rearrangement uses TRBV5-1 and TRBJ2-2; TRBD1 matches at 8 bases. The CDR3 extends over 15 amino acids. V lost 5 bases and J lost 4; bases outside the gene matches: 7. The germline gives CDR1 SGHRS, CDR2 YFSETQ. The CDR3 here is CASRNGQGLTGELFF. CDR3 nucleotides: TGCGCCAGCAGGAACGGACAGGGCCTCACCGGGGAGCTGTTTTTT.

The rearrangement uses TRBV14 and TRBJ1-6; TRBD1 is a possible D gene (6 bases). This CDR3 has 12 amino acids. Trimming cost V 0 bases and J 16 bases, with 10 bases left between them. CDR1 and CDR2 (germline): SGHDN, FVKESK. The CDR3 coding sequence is TGTGCCAGCAGCCAAGATAGGCAGGGGCTCCACTTT. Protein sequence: CASSQDRQGLHF.

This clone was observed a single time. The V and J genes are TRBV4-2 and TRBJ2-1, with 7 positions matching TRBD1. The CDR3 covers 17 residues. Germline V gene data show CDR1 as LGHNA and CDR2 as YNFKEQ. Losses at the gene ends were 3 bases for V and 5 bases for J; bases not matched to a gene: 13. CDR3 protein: CASSQTGYSLPDNEQFF. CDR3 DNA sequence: TGTGCCAGCAGCCAGACAGGGTATTCTCTCCCCGACAATGAGCAGTTCTTC.

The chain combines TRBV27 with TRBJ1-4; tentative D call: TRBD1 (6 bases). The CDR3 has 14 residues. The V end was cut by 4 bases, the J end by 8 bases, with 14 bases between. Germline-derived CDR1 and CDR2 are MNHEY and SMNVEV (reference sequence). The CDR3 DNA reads TGTGCCAGCAGTTCCCCGGCGGGGGGCGAAAAACTGTTTTTT. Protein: CASSSPAGGEKLFF.

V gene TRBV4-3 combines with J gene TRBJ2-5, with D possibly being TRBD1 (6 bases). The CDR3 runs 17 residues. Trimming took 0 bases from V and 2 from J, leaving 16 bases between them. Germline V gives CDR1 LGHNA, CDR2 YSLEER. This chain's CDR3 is CASSQDVAGTPQETQYF. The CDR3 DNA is TGCGCCAGCAGCCAAGATGTTGCCGGGACACCGCAAGAGACCCAGTACTTC.

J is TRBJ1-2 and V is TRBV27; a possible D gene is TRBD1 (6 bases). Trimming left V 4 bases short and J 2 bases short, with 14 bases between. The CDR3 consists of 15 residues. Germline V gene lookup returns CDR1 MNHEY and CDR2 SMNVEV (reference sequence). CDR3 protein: CASSYGKTGNYGYTF. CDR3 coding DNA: TGTGCCAGCAGTTACGGAAAGACAGGAAACTATGGCTACACCTTC.

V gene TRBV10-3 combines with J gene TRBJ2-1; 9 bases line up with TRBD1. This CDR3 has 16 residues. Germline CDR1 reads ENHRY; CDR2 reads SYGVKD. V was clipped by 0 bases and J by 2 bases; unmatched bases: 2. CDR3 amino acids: CAISESTGGAYNEQFF. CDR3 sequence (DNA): TGTGCCATCAGTGAGTCGACAGGGGGTGCCTACAATGAGCAGTTCTTC.

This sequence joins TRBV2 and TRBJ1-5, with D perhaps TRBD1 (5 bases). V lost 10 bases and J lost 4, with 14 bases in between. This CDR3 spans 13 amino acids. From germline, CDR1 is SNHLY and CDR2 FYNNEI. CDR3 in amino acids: CATSRTTNQPQHF. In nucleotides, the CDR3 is TGTGCCACCTCCCGGACAACAAATCAGCCCCAGCATTTT.

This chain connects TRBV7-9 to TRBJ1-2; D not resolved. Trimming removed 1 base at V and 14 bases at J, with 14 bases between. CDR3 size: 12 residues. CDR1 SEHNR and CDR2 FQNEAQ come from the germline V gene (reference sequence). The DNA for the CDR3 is TGTGCCAGCAGCTTAGAGTCCCGTTCGGGAACCTTC. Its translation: CASSLESRSGTF.

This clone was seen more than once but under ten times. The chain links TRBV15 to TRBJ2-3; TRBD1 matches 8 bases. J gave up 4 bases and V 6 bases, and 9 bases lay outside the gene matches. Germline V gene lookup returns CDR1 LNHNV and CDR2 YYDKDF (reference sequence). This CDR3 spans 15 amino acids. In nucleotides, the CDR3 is TGTGCCACCAGGACAGAGGGACAGGCGTCAGATACGCAGTATTTT. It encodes CATRTEGQASDTQYF.

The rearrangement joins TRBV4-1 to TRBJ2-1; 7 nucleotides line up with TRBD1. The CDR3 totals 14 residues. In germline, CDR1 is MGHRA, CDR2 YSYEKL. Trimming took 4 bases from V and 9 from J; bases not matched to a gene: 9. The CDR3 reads CASSLQMSGGEQFF. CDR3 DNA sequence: TGCGCCAGCAGCCTACAAATGTCAGGGGGTGAGCAGTTCTTC.

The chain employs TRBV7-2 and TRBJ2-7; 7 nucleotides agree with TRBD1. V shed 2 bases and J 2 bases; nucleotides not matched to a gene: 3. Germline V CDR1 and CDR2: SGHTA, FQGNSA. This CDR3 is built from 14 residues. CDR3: CASSLSGQAYEQYF. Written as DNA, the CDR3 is TGTGCCAGCAGCTTATCCGGACAGGCCTACGAGCAGTACTTC.

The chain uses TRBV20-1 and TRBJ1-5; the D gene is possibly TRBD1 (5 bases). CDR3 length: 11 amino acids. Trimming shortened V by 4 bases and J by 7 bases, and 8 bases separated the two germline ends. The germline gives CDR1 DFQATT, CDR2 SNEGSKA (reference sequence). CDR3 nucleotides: TGCAGTGCTAAGGGGAACCAGCCCCAGCATTTT. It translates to CSAKGNQPQHF.